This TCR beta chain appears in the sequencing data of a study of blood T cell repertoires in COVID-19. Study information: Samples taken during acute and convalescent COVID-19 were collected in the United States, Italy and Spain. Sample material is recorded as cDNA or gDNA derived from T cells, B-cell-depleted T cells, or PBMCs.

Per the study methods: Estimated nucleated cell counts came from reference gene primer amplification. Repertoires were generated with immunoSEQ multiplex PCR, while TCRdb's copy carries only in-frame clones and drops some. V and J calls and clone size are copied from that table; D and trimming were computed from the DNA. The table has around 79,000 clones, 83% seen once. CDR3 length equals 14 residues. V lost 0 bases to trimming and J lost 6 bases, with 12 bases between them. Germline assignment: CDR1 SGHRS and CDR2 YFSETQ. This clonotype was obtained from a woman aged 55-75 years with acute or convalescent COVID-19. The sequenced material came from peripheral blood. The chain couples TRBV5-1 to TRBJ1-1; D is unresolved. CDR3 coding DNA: TGCGCCAGCAGCTTGGGGGCTACAACCCCTGAAGCTTTCTTT. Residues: CASSLGATTPEAFF.